The source of this T cell receptor beta chain is a study of blood T cell repertoires in COVID-19 (TCRdb year 2020). For the study in its entirety: Collaborator samples came from the United States, Italy and Spain and covered acute and convalescent phases of COVID-19. The material from the prospective study consisted of cDNA or gDNA derived from T cells, B-cell-depleted T cells, or PBMCs. The dataset comprised deeply sampled blood TCRbeta repertoires from subjects exposed to, actively infected with, or recovered from COVID-19. The repertoires were released in a freely available public database meant as a resource for research on the immune response to SARS-CoV-2. The samples were drawn from the first 160 participants of the ongoing ImmuneRACE study and from 950 to 1,500 subjects provided by 6 global collaborators. A de-identified subject ID, COVID-19 status, age in years and sex were almost always included in the sample metadata. Where available, HLA class I and class II types were taken from metadata supplied by the sample provider and were not determined by assay-based typing.

The immunoSEQ Assay, a bias-controlled multiplex PCR, was used to amplify TCRbeta CDR3 regions from genomic DNA. The authors' analysis ran thus. Nucleated cell counts per sample were estimated from amplification of reference gene primers within the assay. To quantify the absolute abundance of each unique TCRbeta CDR3 rearrangement, sequence reads were collapsed and filtered. For each sample, productive Simpson clonality was calculated by taking the square root of Simpson's diversity index across productive rearrangements. The table comes from immuneACCESS by way of TCRdb, which keeps in-frame sequences with V and J called. Part of the clones is missing from these tables; in studies checked, under half for an unresolved V gene and the rest for unknown reasons. V and J calls and clone size are copied from that table; D and trimming were computed from the DNA. The sample data list over 200,000 clones, and roughly 89% of these were observed just once. The top ten clonotypes cover over 2% of the sample.

Notes on this clone: Its recognized antigen is unknown. No base qualities exist here, and no much larger clone lies one base off it.

A second Seattle source provided samples from volunteer blood donors who had recovered from COVID-19. Each collaborating institution followed its own protocols to collect whole blood in K2EDTA tubes. For TCRbeta analysis, collaborator samples were shipped as frozen whole blood, as isolated PBMCs, or as DNA extracted from either sample type. Reading from cysteine to phenylalanine, the CDR3 counts 14 amino acids. The only DNA kept is the CDR3, 42 bases in frame from the first base. Taken from the germline V gene (reference sequence), the CDR1 and CDR2 loops are LNHDA and SQIVND. V trim: 5 bases; J trim: 8 bases; unmatched bases: 8. What the authors observed across the whole study: The amount of clinical and demographic metadata varied by source and participant and was provided uncurated.

The rearrangement joined TRBV19 to TRBJ1-1, with TRBD1 matching 10 junction bases. The sample taken for sequencing was peripheral blood. The source of this sequence is a man younger than 45 who had recovered from COVID-19. The DNA reads as follows: TGTGCCAGTAGTGTAACCGGGACAGGGGCGGAAGCTTTCTTT. It is translated as CASSVTGTGAEAFF.